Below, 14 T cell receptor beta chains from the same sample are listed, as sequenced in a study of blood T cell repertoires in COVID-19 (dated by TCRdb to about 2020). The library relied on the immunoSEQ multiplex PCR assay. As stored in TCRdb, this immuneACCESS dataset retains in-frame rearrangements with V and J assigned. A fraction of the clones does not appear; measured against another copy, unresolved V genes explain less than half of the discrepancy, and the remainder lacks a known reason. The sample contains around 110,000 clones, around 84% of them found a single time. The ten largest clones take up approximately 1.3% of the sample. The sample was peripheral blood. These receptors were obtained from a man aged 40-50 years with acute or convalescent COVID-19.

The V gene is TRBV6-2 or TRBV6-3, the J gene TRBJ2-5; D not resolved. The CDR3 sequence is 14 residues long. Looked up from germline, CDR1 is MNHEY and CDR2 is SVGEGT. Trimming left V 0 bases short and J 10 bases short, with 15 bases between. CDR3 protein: CASSYSGRQGIQYF. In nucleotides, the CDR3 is TGTGCCAGCAGTTACTCGGGCAGGCAAGGCATCCAGTACTTC.

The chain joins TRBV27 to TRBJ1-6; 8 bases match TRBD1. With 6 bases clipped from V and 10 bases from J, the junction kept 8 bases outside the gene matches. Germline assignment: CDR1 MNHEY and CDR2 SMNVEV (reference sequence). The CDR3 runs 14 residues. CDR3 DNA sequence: TGTGCCAGCAGACTCGGACAGGGCAGATCACCCCTCCACTTT. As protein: CASRLGQGRSPLHF.

CDR3 DNA: TGTGCCAGCAGCCTTCTAAGGACTAGCGGGGGAAAGACCCAGTACTTC. Its protein is CASSLLRTSGGKTQYF. The rearrangement links TRBV11-2 to TRBJ2-5; TRBD2 matches 13 bases. V was clipped by 5 bases and J by 6 bases; unmatched bases: 9. The CDR3 length is 16 residues. Germline loops: CDR1 SGHAT, CDR2 FQNNGV. The full variable domain, completed using reference TRBV11-2 and TRBJ2-5, is EAGVAQSPRYKIIEKRQSVAFWCNPISGHATLYWYQQILGQGPKLLIQFQNNGVVDDSQLPKDRFSAERLKGVDSTLKIQPAKLEDSAVYLCASSLLRTSGGKTQYFGPGTRLLVL.

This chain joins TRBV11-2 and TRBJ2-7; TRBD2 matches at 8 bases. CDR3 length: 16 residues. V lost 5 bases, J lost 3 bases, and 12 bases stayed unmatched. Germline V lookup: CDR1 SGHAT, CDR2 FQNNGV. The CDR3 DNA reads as TGTGCCAGCAGCGCCGGTGGGGTAGCGGGATACTACGAGCAGTACTTC. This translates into CASSAGGVAGYYEQYF.

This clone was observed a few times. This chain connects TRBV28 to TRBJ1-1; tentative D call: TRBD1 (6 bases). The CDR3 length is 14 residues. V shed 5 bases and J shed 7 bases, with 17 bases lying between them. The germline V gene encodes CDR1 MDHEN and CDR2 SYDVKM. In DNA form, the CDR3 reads TGTGCCAGCAGTCTCCGCTCCGGGACACATGAAGCTTTCTTT. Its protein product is CASSLRSGTHEAFF.

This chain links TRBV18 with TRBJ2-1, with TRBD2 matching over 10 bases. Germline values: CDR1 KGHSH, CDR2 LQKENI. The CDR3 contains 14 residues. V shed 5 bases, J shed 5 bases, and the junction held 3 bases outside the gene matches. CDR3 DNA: TGTGCCAGCTCAAAGGGACTAGCGAACAATGAGCAGTTCTTC. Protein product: CASSKGLANNEQFF.

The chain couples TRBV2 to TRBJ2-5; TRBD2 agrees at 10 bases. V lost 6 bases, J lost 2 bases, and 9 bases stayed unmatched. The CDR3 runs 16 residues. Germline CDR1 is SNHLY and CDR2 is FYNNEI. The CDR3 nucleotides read TGTGCCAGCAGGCCAGGACTAGCGGAGCCTCAAGAGACCCAGTACTTC. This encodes CASRPGLAEPQETQYF. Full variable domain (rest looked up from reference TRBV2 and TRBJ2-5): EPEVTQTPSHQVTQMGQEVILRCVPISNHLYFYWYRQILGQKVEFLVSFYNNEISEKSEIFDDQFSVERPDGSNFTLKIRSTKLEDSAMYFCASRPGLAEPQETQYFGPGTRLLVL.

For the CDR3, the DNA is TGTGCCAGCAGCGGACAGGGCCTTCTTGGTGAGCAGTTCTTC. It translates to CASSGQGLLGEQFF. This chain joins TRBV2 and TRBJ2-1; 8 bases match TRBD1. CDR1 is SNHLY, CDR2 FYNNEI, per germline. J gave up 9 bases and V 6 bases, and 10 bases lay outside the gene matches. CDR3 length: 14 amino acids.

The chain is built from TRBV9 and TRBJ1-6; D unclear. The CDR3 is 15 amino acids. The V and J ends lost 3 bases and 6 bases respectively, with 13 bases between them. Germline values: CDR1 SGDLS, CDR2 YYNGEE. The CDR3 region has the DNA TGTGCCAGCAGCGGGAGAAAAACCCGTAATTCACCCCTCCACTTT. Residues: CASSGRKTRNSPLHF. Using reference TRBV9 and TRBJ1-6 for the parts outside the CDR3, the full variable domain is DSGVTQTPKHLITATGQRVTLRCSPRSGDLSVYWYQQSLDQGLQFLIQYYNGEERAKGNILERFSAQQFPDLHSELNLSSLELGDSALYFCASSGRKTRNSPLHFGNGTRLTVT.

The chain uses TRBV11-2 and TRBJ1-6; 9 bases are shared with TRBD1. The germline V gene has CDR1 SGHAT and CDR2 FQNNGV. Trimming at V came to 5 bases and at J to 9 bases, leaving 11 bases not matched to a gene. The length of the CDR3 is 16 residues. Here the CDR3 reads CASSLRTGELFSPLHF. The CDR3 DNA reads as TGTGCCAGCAGCCTCCGGACAGGGGAATTGTTTTCACCCCTCCACTTT. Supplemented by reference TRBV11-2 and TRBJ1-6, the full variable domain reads EAGVAQSPRYKIIEKRQSVAFWCNPISGHATLYWYQQILGQGPKLLIQFQNNGVVDDSQLPKDRFSAERLKGVDSTLKIQPAKLEDSAVYLCASSLRTGELFSPLHFGNGTRLTVT.

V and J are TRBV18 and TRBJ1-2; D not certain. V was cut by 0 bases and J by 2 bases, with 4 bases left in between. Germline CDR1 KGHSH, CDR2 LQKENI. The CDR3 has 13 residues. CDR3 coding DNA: TGTGCCAGCTCACCACCAGAGAACTATGGCTACACCTTC. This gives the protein CASSPPENYGYTF. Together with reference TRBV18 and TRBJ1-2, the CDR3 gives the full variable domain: NAGVMQNPRHLVRRRGQEARLRCSPMKGHSHVYWYRQLPEEGLKFMVYLQKENIIDESGMPKERFSAEFPKEGPSILRIQQVVRGDSAAYFCASSPPENYGYTFGSGTRLTVV.

CDR3 bases: TGTGCCAGTAGTATAGCTCGTAACAACGAGCAGTACTTC. Translating gives CASSIARNNEQYF. This chain connects TRBV19 to TRBJ2-7, with D unclear. This CDR3 contains 13 residues. CDR1 is LNHDA, CDR2 SQIVND, per germline (reference sequence). V shed 1 base and J shed 5 bases, with 9 bases lying between them.

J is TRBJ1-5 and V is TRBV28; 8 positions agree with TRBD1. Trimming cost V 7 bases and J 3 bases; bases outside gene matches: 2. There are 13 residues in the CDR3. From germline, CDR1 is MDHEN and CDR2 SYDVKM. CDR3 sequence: CASKGQVNQPQHF. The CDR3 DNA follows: TGTGCCAGCAAGGGACAGGTCAATCAGCCCCAGCATTTT. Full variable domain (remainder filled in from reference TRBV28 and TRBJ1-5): DVKVTQSSRYLVKRTGEKVFLECVQDMDHENMFWYRQDPGLGLRLIYFSYDVKMKEKGDIPEGYSVSREKKERFSLILESASTNQTSMYLCASKGQVNQPQHFGDGTRLSIL.

The CDR3 is CASSPDPREGLGETQYF. The CDR3 nucleotides are TGCGCCAGCAGCCCGGACCCCCGGGAGGGCTTGGGAGAGACCCAGTACTTC. The chain is built from TRBV5-1 and TRBJ2-5; 8 nucleotides line up with TRBD2. CDR1 SGHRS and CDR2 YFSETQ come from the germline V gene. V dropped 4 bases and J dropped 4; count of bases not matched to a gene: 15. This CDR3 contains 17 residues.